This entry concerns a single T cell receptor beta chain. This sample was taken from a study of blood T cell repertoires in COVID-19. Study-wide background: Sample material is recorded as cDNA or gDNA derived from T cells, B-cell-depleted T cells, or PBMCs.

Original analysis: Amplification of reference gene primers was used by the study to estimate nucleated cell counts. Clones were sequenced by immunoSEQ multiplex PCR, and TCRdb holds only the in-frame ones, with some missing. V and J calls and clone size are those listed in that table; D and trimming were worked out from the DNA. The sample includes about 21,000 clones, around three quarters of them seen just once. This CDR3 has 13 amino acids. The germline CDR1 and CDR2 sequences are SQVTM and ANQGSEA. Trimming cost V 5 bases and J 5 bases; bases outside gene matches: 7. Sequencing was carried out using peripheral blood. The origin of this receptor is a man aged 55 to 70 with active COVID-19. V usage is TRBV29-1 and J usage is TRBJ1-1; 8 bases fit TRBD1. CDR3 sequence (DNA): TGCAGCGTTAGCAGGGGGCGCGGAACTGAAGCTTTCTTT. As protein: CSVSRGRGTEAFF.